The sequence of this TCR beta chain was determined in a study of blood T cell repertoires in COVID-19 (dated by TCRdb to the early 2020s). For the wider study: Samples covering the acute and convalescent phases of COVID-19 were provided by collaborators in the United States, Italy and Spain. The material from the prospective study consisted of cDNA or gDNA derived from T cells, B-cell-depleted T cells, or PBMCs. Deeply sampled blood TCRbeta repertoires from subjects exposed to, actively infected with, or recovered from COVID-19 were included in the dataset. The repertoires were made available in a free public database intended to serve as a resource for research on the immune response to SARS-CoV-2. The samples were drawn from two sources: the first 160 participants of the ongoing ImmuneRACE study, and 1,000 to 1,500 subjects contributed by 6 global collaborators. A de-identified subject ID, COVID-19 status, age in years and sex were almost always included in the sample metadata. HLA class I and class II types, where available, came from metadata supplied by the sample provider rather than from assay-based typing.

The CDR3 holds 13 amino acids from the cysteine to the phenylalanine. The sequence is cut down to CDR3 DNA, 39 bases in frame from base 1. The germline V gene yields SGHNT for CDR1 and YENEEA for CDR2. V loses 3 bases, J loses 9 bases, and the germline ends lie 12 bases apart. TCRbeta CDR3 regions were amplified from genomic DNA by means of the immunoSEQ Assay, a bias-controlled multiplex PCR. The original pipeline was this. The number of nucleated cells in each sample was estimated by amplification of reference gene primers within the assay. Sequence reads were collapsed and filtered to measure the absolute abundance of every unique TCRbeta CDR3 rearrangement. For each sample, productive Simpson clonality was calculated by taking the square root of Simpson's diversity index across productive rearrangements. Sourced from immuneACCESS, this table was stored by TCRdb with only in-frame sequences that have V and J called. A share of the clones is absent; for the studies checked, an unresolved V gene accounts for under half, and the remainder has no known explanation. Clonal size and the V and J genes are those of that table, whereas D and trimming came from the DNA. Counted in this sample were some 260,000 clones; just under 85% of them appeared once. About 8.9% of the sample comes from the top ten.

Whole blood was collected in K2EDTA tubes by collaborating institutions according to the institutions' own protocols. For TCRbeta analysis, collaborators shipped samples in one of three forms: frozen whole blood, isolated PBMCs, or DNA extracted from either of those sample types. As for this clone: What antigen it recognizes has not been identified. No much larger clone exists at a distance of one base, and base qualities are not known.

The study at large found these results: The quantity of clinical and demographic metadata differed by source and by participant and was supplied without curation.

The source of this sequence is an older man with acute or convalescent COVID-19. The chain couples TRBV11-3 to TRBJ2-1, with a tentative D gene TRBD1 over 8 matching bases. The sequencing sample was made of peripheral blood. In nucleotide form, the sequence is TGTGCCAGCAGCTTCCACAGGGGGGGTGAGCAGTTCTTC. The resulting protein is CASSFHRGGEQFF.